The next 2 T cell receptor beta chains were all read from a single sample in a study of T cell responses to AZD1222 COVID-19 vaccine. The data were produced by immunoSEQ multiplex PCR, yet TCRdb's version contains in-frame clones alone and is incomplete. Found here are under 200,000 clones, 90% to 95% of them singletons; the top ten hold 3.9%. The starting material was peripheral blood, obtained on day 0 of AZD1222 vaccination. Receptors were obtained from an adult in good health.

The CDR3 DNA follows: TGTGCCAGCAGCCTGGGCGCCAGGGTTGGAGATGAGCAGTTCTTC. Protein sequence: CASSLGARVGDEQFF. The chain has TRBV7-8 and TRBJ2-1, with D perhaps matching TRBD1 (5 bases). The length of the CDR3 is 15 residues. Germline CDR1 reads SGHVS; CDR2 reads FQNEAQ. With 5 bases removed from V and 8 bases from J, the gap between germline ends came to 19 bases.

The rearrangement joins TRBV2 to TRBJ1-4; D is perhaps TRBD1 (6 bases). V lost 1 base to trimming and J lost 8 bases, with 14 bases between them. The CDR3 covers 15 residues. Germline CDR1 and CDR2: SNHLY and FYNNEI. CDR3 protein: CASSEGAGAEEKLFF. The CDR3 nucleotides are TGTGCCAGCAGTGAAGGCGCAGGGGCCGAGGAAAAACTGTTTTTT. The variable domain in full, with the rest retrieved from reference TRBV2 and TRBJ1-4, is EPEVTQTPSHQVTQMGQEVILRCVPISNHLYFYWYRQILGQKVEFLVSFYNNEISEKSEIFDDQFSVERPDGSNFTLKIRSTKLEDSAMYFCASSEGAGAEEKLFFGSGTQLSVL.